These 5 T cell receptor beta chains were sequenced from one sample in a study of shared clonotypes between healthy human individuals. Data came from immunoSEQ multiplex PCR; TCRdb stores just in-frame clones and leaves some out. The table shows approximately 510,000 clones, with 79% occurring only once. The material sequenced was PBMCs. The receptors were sampled from a woman between 40 and 50 years old in good health. Some clones in this sample may be carry-over from other donors' samples.

The table lists this clone with a few counts. The V gene is TRBV19, the J gene TRBJ1-5; D perhaps matches TRBD1 (5 bases). The length of the CDR3 is 14 residues. CDR1 LNHDA and CDR2 SQIVND come from the germline V gene (reference sequence). V was pared by 3 bases and J by 7 bases, with 13 bases between. The CDR3: CASSIVVGTQPQHF. Here the CDR3 DNA reads TGTGCCAGTAGTATCGTAGTCGGGACCCAGCCCCAGCATTTT.

The V call is TRBV6-1, the J call TRBJ1-1; D not certain. CDR3 length equals 15 residues. Germline CDR1 MNHNS, CDR2 SASEGT. The V and J ends lost 0 bases and 3 bases respectively, with 11 bases between them. The CDR3 DNA sequence: TGTGCCAGCAGTGAAGCAGGCCCCAAGCACACTGAAGCTTTCTTT. This codes for CASSEAGPKHTEAFF.

The V gene is TRBV5-1, the J gene TRBJ1-2; 10 nucleotides line up with TRBD1. V lost 0 bases and J lost 8; bases outside the gene matches: 4. Germline CDR1 SGHRS, CDR2 YFSETQ. This CDR3 is 14 amino acids long. In DNA, the CDR3 is TGCGCCAGCAGCTTGGAGGACAGGGGGTCAGGCTACACCTTC. Its translation is CASSLEDRGSGYTF.

The chain is built from TRBV5-1 and TRBJ2-3, with 9 bases lining up with TRBD2. Per the germline V gene, CDR1 is SGHRS and CDR2 is YFSETQ. V lost 5 bases, J lost 5 bases, and 12 bases stayed unmatched. This CDR3 is built from 16 residues. The CDR3, as DNA: TGCGCCAGCAGGATTTCTTTAGCGGGAGCTCAAGATACGCAGTATTTT. Translation gives CASRISLAGAQDTQYF.

The chain joins TRBV4-3 to TRBJ1-4; D not resolved. V was clipped by 4 bases and J by 0 bases, with 9 bases between them. CDR1 and CDR2 (germline): LGHNA, YSLEER. The CDR3 length is 15 residues. CDR3 sequence (DNA): TGCGCCAGCAGCCGGACGTCCGCAACTAATGAAAAACTGTTTTTT. The encoded protein is CASSRTSATNEKLFF.